Only one count was recorded for the clone carrying this T cell receptor beta chain. The antigen is undetermined. This entry comes from a study of cytomegalovirus exposure and HLA in healthy donors. Study results and limitations: HLA allele associations emerged for around 16,000 TCR beta sequences in a later analysis, at 0.05 false discovery rate.

The PCR had 60 Vbeta and 13 Jbeta primers. Clones were read by immunoSEQ multiplex PCR, and TCRdb kept only the in-frame ones, dropping some. The sample has more than 90,000 clones, 70% seen once; the top ten hold around 8.2%. V lost 5 bases to trimming and J lost 5 bases, with 19 bases between them. CDR1 is SGHVS, CDR2 FQNEAQ, per germline. The CDR3 length is 16 residues. The specimen sequenced was PBMCs. This receptor was identified in a man between 25 and 39 years old in good health and CMV-seropositive. The chain combines TRBV7-8 with TRBJ1-5; possible D gene TRBD1, 5 bases. The CDR3 bases are TGTGCCAGCAGCGCAAACAGGCTCCGGATGGATCAGCCCCAGCATTTT. The encoded protein is CASSANRLRMDQPQHF.